This TCR beta chain was sequenced during a study of blood T cell repertoires in COVID-19. Study summary: Acute-phase and convalescent COVID-19 samples originated in the United States, Italy and Spain. PBMCs, B-cell-depleted T cells, or T cells were the source of the cDNA or gDNA that made up the material.

In the original workflow: Amplified reference gene primers provided the basis for estimating nucleated cell counts. Some clones are missing from TCRdb's copy, which holds only in-frame ones; the method was immunoSEQ multiplex PCR. The V and J calls and clone size come from that table; D and trimming were worked out from the DNA. The sample lists just under 50,000 clones; more than 75% were seen once. V lost 4 bases to trimming and J lost 1 base; unmatched junction nucleotides: 9. This CDR3 comprises 18 residues. CDR1 and CDR2 from the germline V gene are ENHRY and SYGVKD. This sequence joins TRBV10-3 and TRBJ2-1; 11 bases are shared with TRBD2. This TCR was recovered from a human donor in a cohort sampled during active COVID-19. The sample taken for sequencing was peripheral blood. The CDR3 sequence: CAISALAGAPLSYNEQFF. CDR3 in DNA: TGTGCCATCAGTGCACTAGCGGGGGCGCCCCTTTCCTACAATGAGCAGTTCTTC.